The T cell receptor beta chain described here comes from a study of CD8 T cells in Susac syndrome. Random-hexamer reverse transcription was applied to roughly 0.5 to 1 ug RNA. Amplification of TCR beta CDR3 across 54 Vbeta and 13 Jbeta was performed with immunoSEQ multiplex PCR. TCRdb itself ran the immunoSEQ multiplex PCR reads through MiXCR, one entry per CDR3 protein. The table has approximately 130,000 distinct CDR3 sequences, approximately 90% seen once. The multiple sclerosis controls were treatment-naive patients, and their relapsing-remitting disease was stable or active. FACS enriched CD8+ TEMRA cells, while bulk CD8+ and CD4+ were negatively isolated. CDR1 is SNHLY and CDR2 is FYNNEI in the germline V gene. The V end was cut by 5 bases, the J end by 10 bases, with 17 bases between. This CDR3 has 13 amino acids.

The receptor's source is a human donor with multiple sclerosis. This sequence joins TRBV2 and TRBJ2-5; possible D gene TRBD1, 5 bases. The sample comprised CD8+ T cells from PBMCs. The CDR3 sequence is CASSYPDTVGQYF. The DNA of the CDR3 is TGTGCCAGCAGTTACCCGGACACGGTCGGCCAGTACTTC.